This record looks at one T cell receptor (beta chain) sequence and its context. What antigen it recognizes has not been identified. Within one base of it there is no much larger clone, and no base qualities were kept. Other DNA sequences in the sample encode the same CDR3. The sample is drawn from a study of shared clonotypes between healthy human individuals (dated by TCRdb to 2020 to 2022). For the study in its entirety: A few men and a couple of women, aged 18 to 49 years, made up the cohort. For each donor, CD4 naive and CD4 memory were each given three plates, CD8 naive was given two plates, and CD8 memory was given one plate. To estimate repertoire size and how much clonotypes are shared between individuals, the study performed deep sequencing of blood TCR repertoires from about five healthy adults. Libraries were prepared and TCR repertoires were sequenced by different laboratories using diverse techniques, in order to increase sequencing depth and limit assay-specific biases. Per donor, leukapheresis produced somewhere between about 0.9 and 9 billion PBMCs.

Using the deep immunoSEQ assay, multiplex PCR amplified TCR CDR3 regions from genomic DNA. Extracted genomic DNA from each cell subset was distributed evenly across all wells of several immunoSEQ 96-well plates, and each plate was treated as a replicate. For sorted subsets, 200 ng of genomic DNA, equivalent to some 33,000 T cell genomes, went into each replicate PCR. The purified libraries were quantified using a Qubit 3.0 fluorometer, sized with a Bioanalyzer 2100, and then quantified again using the KAPA Library Quantification kit. A separate single-read 150-cycle Illumina NextSeq 550 flow cell was used to sequence each immunoSEQ 96-well plate. On the authors' methods: Because the immunoSEQ output included only junctional sequences and no quality scores, the filtering could not be the same as the filtering used for full-length reads. To assign V/J genes and CDR3, sequences were annotated using PyIR, a Python wrapper for IgBLAST v1.9, with IMGT germline references. Reads with weak V/J assignments (E-value above 1e-6), missing CDR3, stop codons, out-of-frame junctions, or ambiguous translated residues were removed. A V3J clonotype was defined by an identical inferred V gene, J gene, and CDR3 amino acid sequence. To compute the percentage overlap between repertoires, the number of shared unique clonotypes was divided by the size of the smaller repertoire. Three approaches were used to assess repertoire richness: RTK rarefaction, the Chao1 estimator, and Recon v2.1 estimates of unobserved clonotypes. Generation probabilities were computed with OLGA for all TCRbeta clonotypes obtained by the gDNA method from several donors. Imported from immuneACCESS, the table was reduced by TCRdb to in-frame sequences with V and J called. These copies leave out some clones; in studies compared against another copy, an unresolved V gene accounts for under half, and the cause of the remainder is not known. That table is the source of V, J and clone size, and D and trimming were worked out from the DNA. The sample table shows about a million clones, and approximately 80% are seen once. The ten largest clonotypes hold more than 0.85% of the sample.

The donors were healthy, HIV-negative adults with no recently reported acute infections or vaccinations. Every donor was a Caucasian adult residing in Nashville, Tennessee, USA. Magnetic negative selection was used to enrich CD4+ T cells, after which naive cells were positively selected on CD45RA and the negative fraction became the memory subset. Blood was obtained by leukapheresis, after which PBMCs were separated by Ficoll-Histopaque density gradient centrifugation and cryopreserved in liquid nitrogen vapor phase. Analytical flow cytometry was used to check the purity and quantity of each magnetically sorted T cell population. Each sorted fraction had its genomic DNA isolated and then quantified by UV absorbance on a Nanodrop 2000c. From the cysteine up to the phenylalanine, the CDR3 has a length of 14 residues. This entry keeps only the CDR3 DNA: 42 bases, framed from base 1. As encoded in the germline V gene, CDR1 is SGHRS while CDR2 is YFSETQ. Here V drops 4 bases and J drops 1 base, and the junction holds 4 bases not matched to any gene.

What the work shows at the level of the full study, not this receptor alone: Sampling was restricted to blood, and TCR repertoires in tissues likely differ from the TCR repertoires found in blood. The small number of donors limited the genetic and exposure-history diversity represented. When a handful of donors were compared, the shared fraction of clonotypes was roughly 5% for naive CD4, roughly 3.4% for naive CD8, roughly 2.3% for memory CD4, and less than 0.5% for memory CD8. Naive subsets generally had larger estimated clonotype richness than memory subsets. Incomplete sequencing was indicated by rarefaction of sorted-subset datasets, despite the large sequencing depth. Pairwise subsampling led to the expectation that sequencing depth would affect the degree of clonotype sharing among donors. Compared with non-shared clonotypes, clonotypes shared by all four sorted-subset donors had higher generation probabilities.

The sequence joins TRBV5-1 to TRBJ1-1; 7 junctional bases match TRBD1. The clonotype was recovered from a man in his late teens or twenties in good health. Some clones in this sample may be carry-over from other donors' samples. The sample taken for sequencing was memory CD4+ T cells from PBMCs. This specimen's cell subset or site label, interpreted: CD45RA-negative fraction. The CDR3 sequence is CASSRDSQNTEAFF. The nucleotide sequence is TGCGCCAGCAGCAGGGACAGCCAGAACACTGAAGCTTTCTTT.